The sequence of this T cell receptor (beta chain) was determined in a study of CD8+CD57+ T cells in acquired aplastic anemia listed by TCRdb under 2018. Regarding the complete study: On average, sorted CD4+ and CD8+ cells yielded about 3 ug of extracted DNA, with a range of 0.2 to 27.4 ug. A CD8+CD57+ expansion meant a frequency higher than the mean frequency seen in healthy subjects. Study-wide findings and limitations: CD8+ Simpson's diversity did not differ significantly between patients and healthy controls (P=0.060). Although 25 to 30 CD8+ CDR3 sequences were shared by patients and controls, these sequences appeared highly expressed in patients and within the immunodominant clones of patients.

Trimming at the junction amounts to 6 bases on V and 0 bases on J, and the germline ends lie 15 bases apart. The CDR3 contains 15 residues, cysteine and phenylalanine counted. The kept DNA is CDR3 alone, 45 bases in frame from the first base. CDR1 and CDR2 were assigned from the germline V gene as SQVTM and ANQGSEA. Genomic DNA was used as template for profiling of TCR beta VDJ combinations and CDR3 sequences. An Illumina HiSeq 2000 was used for TCR repertoire sequencing. For the original study's pipeline: TRBV/TRBJ rearrangement plots, CDR3 size and DJ length profiles, and Simpson's diversity index were used to evaluate the repertoires. The immunodominant clone was defined as the most abundant DNA sequence in deep sequencing data. CDR3 amino acid sequences were checked for sharing between subjects and were compared against published repertoires and the VDJdb database. In-frame beta chains were kept once TCRdb had trimmed the public reads at Q25 with fastp and called clones with MiXCR. Every entry covers one CDR3 protein and lists the most common genes and DNA from its rows. The V and J calls and clone size are TCRdb's, not the authors'. Across this sample there are some 200,000 distinct CDR3 sequences, with 40% to 55% seen only once. 8% to 10% of the sample is in the top ten clones.

Flow cytometry had shown CD8+CD57+ cell expansion in the patients selected for sequencing. Every patient had a diagnosis of severe acquired aplastic anemia based on International Study of Aplastic Anemia and Agranulocytosis and Camitta criteria. Patients had received no therapy at the time of blood sampling. In the study, sorted CD4+ and CD8+ blood T cells from patients with severe aplastic anemia and from healthy subjects underwent deep sequencing of TCR repertoires. Patients were enrolled under clinicaltrials.gov protocols 00001620, 01623167, 00001397, 00071045, 00081523 and 00961064 in the USA. Ficoll-Paque density gradient centrifugation was used to isolate peripheral blood mononuclear cells. CD4+ and CD8+ T cells were sorted by FACS or magnetic beads before DNA extraction. With regard to this clonotype: Its antigen remains unidentified. Base qualities are not provided; no much larger clone lies one nucleotide away.

The chain employs TRBV29-1 and TRBJ2-1; tentative D gene TRBD1, with 6 bases matching. The source is a human donor with aplastic anemia. The sequencing input was sorted CD4+, CD8+, or CD8+CD57+ T cells (not recorded which) from PBMCs. This receptor has the CDR3 CSVAGQPPSYNEQFF. The DNA is TGCAGCGTGGCAGGACAGCCCCCCTCCTACAATGAGCAGTTCTTC.